Below are 10 T cell receptor beta chains sequenced from a single sample in a study of blood T cells in healthy people across ages. A J-beta primer mix and a sample-barcoded 5' primer were used in a second PCR of roughly 7 to 12 cycles. A single record per CDR3 protein comes from TCRdb applying MiXCR to the 5' RACE reads. This table has roughly 1.7 million distinct CDR3 sequences, about 31% appearing once. The sample was blood. These receptor sequences come from a woman in her 30s in good health.

This clonotype was picked up many times. The chain uses TRBV7-9 and TRBJ2-1; TRBD2 matches 9 bases. Germline-derived CDR1 and CDR2 are SEHNR and FQNEAQ (reference sequence). CDR3 size: 16 residues. V trimming: 3 bases; J trimming: 9 bases; junction bases outside the gene matches: 12. The CDR3, as DNA: TGTGCCAGCAGCTTTGGTGCGGGAGGGCCCTCGGGTGAGCAGTTCTTC. Protein sequence: CASSFGAGGPSGEQFF.

A remark on this clonotype: The junction departs from the called germline gene at one end, perhaps through a read error. The gene calls are TRBV5-1 and TRBJ2-3, with D unresolved. Germline V gene data show CDR1 as SGHRS and CDR2 as YFSETQ. There are 18 residues in the CDR3. CDR3 in amino acids: CASSLASAALLSTDTRYF. CDR3 nucleotide sequence: TGCGCCAGCAGCTTGGCCAGCGCGGCTCTCTTAAGCACAGATACGCGGTATTTT.

This clonotype was seen ten or more times. The V and J genes are TRBV5-1 and TRBJ2-1; D is possibly TRBD2 (7 bases). CDR3 length equals 13 residues. V was trimmed by 6 bases and J by 5 bases, leaving 12 bases between them. Per germline, CDR1 SGHRS and CDR2 YFSETQ. The CDR3 sequence: CASKRDTNNEQFF. Here the CDR3 DNA reads TGCGCCAGCAAGCGGGACACCAACAATGAGCAGTTCTTC. Full variable domain (outside the CDR3, taken from reference TRBV5-1 and TRBJ2-1): KAGVTQTPRYLIKTRGQQVTLSCSPISGHRSVSWYQQTPGQGLQFLFEYFSETQRNKGNFPGRFSGRQFSNSRSEMNVSTLELGDSALYLCASKRDTNNEQFFGPGTRLTVL.

This clonotype was counted only a few times. The CDR3 DNA sequence: TGTGCCAGCAGTTACCGCCCCTTGCTTCTTTCTGGGACTAGCGGGGAACAAGAGACCCAGTACTTC. Amino acids: CASSYRPLLLSGTSGEQETQYF. V gene TRBV6-5 combines with J gene TRBJ2-5; 13 positions agree with TRBD2. The germline V gene has CDR1 MNHEY and CDR2 SVGAGI. There are 22 residues in the CDR3. V was clipped by 2 bases and J by 2 bases; unmatched bases: 20.

The chain combines TRBV20-1 with TRBJ2-7; D may be TRBD2 (6 bases). The V gene's germline CDR1 is DFQATT and CDR2 SNEGSKA (reference sequence). The CDR3 is made up of 15 amino acids. V shed 0 bases and J shed 1 base, with 13 bases lying between them. CDR3 loop: CSARDDSGRSYEQYF. CDR3 DNA: TGCAGTGCTAGAGACGATAGCGGTAGATCCTACGAGCAGTACTTC.

In its sample, this clonotype was seen a few times. V usage is TRBV10-3 and J usage is TRBJ2-1; 8 bases agree with TRBD1. J was trimmed by 11 bases and V by 3 bases; bases with no gene match: 15. The CDR3 contains 16 residues. CDR1 and CDR2 from the germline V gene are ENHRY and SYGVKD. The CDR3 sequence: CAISDTHLITGGQQFF. The DNA for the CDR3 is TGTGCCATCAGTGATACCCACCTCATTACAGGGGGGCAGCAGTTCTTC.

The rearrangement uses TRBV5-1 and TRBJ2-2; D remains unclear. The CDR3 totals 11 residues. The V gene lost 2 bases and the J gene lost 14 bases, with 10 bases spanning the gap. Germline CDR1 is SGHRS and CDR2 is YFSETQ. Here the CDR3 reads CASSLDGILFF. The CDR3 DNA follows: TGCGCCAGCAGCTTAGACGGTATACTGTTTTTT.

This chain joins TRBV9 and TRBJ2-1, with 11 bases lining up with TRBD2. The CDR3 runs 16 residues. CDR1 and CDR2 (germline): SGDLS, YYNGEE. V was clipped by 4 bases and J by 5 bases; unmatched bases: 8. CDR3 loop: CASSPGLAAGNNEQFF. CDR3 in DNA: TGTGCCAGCAGCCCGGGACTAGCGGCCGGTAACAATGAGCAGTTCTTC.

The chain employs TRBV12-3 or TRBV12-4 and TRBJ2-7, with 10 bases fitting TRBD2. This CDR3 has 15 residues. With V trimmed by 4 bases and J by 0 bases, 3 bases remained unmatched. The DNA for the CDR3 is TGTGCCAGCAGTTCGGGACTAGCGTACTCCTACGAGCAGTACTTC. This gives the protein CASSSGLAYSYEQYF.

This clonotype was observed a handful of times. This sequence joins TRBV3-1 and TRBJ2-5; 8 bases align to TRBD1. The J call may be in error: the DNA end matches TRBJ2-7 better. Germline V gene sequence: CDR1 LGHDT, CDR2 YNNKEL (reference sequence). This CDR3 has 15 residues. As DNA, the CDR3 is TGTGCCAGCAGCCGAGCCCCGGGACAGGTCTACGAGCAGTACTTC. Encoded protein: CASSRAPGQVYEQYF.